Each of the 15 T cell receptor beta chains below was sequenced from the same sample in a study of beta chain features in type 1 diabetes. Sequenced material consisted of expressed TCRB transcripts (all of the isolated RNA was reverse transcribed). Sequencing was performed with immunoSEQ multiplex PCR; in TCRdb, only in-frame clones are kept and a portion is missing. The profile shows around 430,000 clones, approximately 30% of them singletons. The sample consisted of naive CD4+ T cells from blood. Every receptor here comes from a man younger than 35 in good health.

The gene calls are TRBV4-2 and TRBJ1-2, with D uncertain. V lost 0 bases and J 2 bases, leaving 4 bases between the germline ends. Germline V gene sequence: CDR1 LGHNA, CDR2 YNFKEQ. The CDR3 runs 13 residues. The CDR3 reads CASSQEQNYGYTF. The CDR3, as DNA: TGTGCCAGCAGCCAAGAGCAGAACTATGGCTACACCTTC.

The chain is built from TRBV6-1 and TRBJ2-5; the D call may be TRBD1 or TRBD2 (5 bases each). This CDR3 is built from 13 residues. V lost 6 bases and J 2 bases, leaving 10 bases between the germline ends. Germline CDR1 reads MNHNS; CDR2 reads SASEGT. CDR3 DNA sequence: TGTGCCAGCAGAGGGACGGGGCAAGAGACCCAGTACTTC. This codes for CASRGTGQETQYF.

The chain combines TRBV15 with TRBJ2-1; no reliable D call. There are 14 residues in the CDR3. The ends were cut back, 0 bases at V and 10 bases at J, with 13 bases in the middle. Germline lookup yields CDR1 LNHNV and CDR2 YYDKDF (reference sequence). The CDR3 sequence: CATSRDLGRAEQFF. The CDR3 nucleotides are TGTGCCACCAGCAGAGATCTAGGACGCGCGGAGCAGTTCTTC.

The chain links TRBV1 to TRBJ2-4; TRBD2, the table's D call, lacks a check against the DNA. TRBV1 is flagged as a pseudogene. This CDR3 spans 15 amino acids. CDR3 coding DNA: TGCACCAGCAGCCCCTACCGAGAGGGAGAGGACATTCAGTACTTC. This codes for CTSSPYREGEDIQYF.

This sequence joins TRBV7-9 and TRBJ1-1; no clear D. The CDR3 consists of 12 residues. Germline CDR1 is SEHNR and CDR2 is FQNEAQ (reference sequence). Between the trimmed V and J ends, which lost 9 bases and 0 bases, there was a span of 8 bases. Here the CDR3 DNA reads TGTGCCAGTGGACGGATGAACACTGAAGCTTTCTTT. Translating it yields CASGRMNTEAFF.

CDR3 amino acids: CASSPGTGLRAFF. The CDR3 DNA is TGTGCCAGCAGCCCGGGCACAGGGCTTAGAGCTTTCTTT. The chain uses TRBV7-2 and TRBJ1-1, with D perhaps TRBD1 (6 bases). There are 13 residues in the CDR3. V shed 5 bases and J shed 10 bases, with 17 bases lying between them. Germline loops: CDR1 SGHTA, CDR2 FQGNSA.

The gene calls are TRBV30 and TRBJ2-7, with D tentatively TRBD2 (6 bases). Germline values: CDR1 GTSNPN, CDR2 SVGIG (reference sequence). Trimming removed 0 bases at V and 6 bases at J, with 18 bases between. This CDR3 has 15 residues. CDR3 in amino acids: CAWSVRSGSAGEQYF. The CDR3 coding sequence is TGTGCCTGGAGTGTAAGGTCCGGGAGTGCGGGCGAGCAGTACTTC.

This clone came up a few times. The gene calls are TRBV23-1 and TRBJ1-5; D gene unclear. TRBV23-1 is classed as an ORF, of uncertain function. The ends were cut back, 4 bases at V and 7 bases at J, with 11 bases in the middle. CDR3 size: 13 residues. CDR3 residues: CASSRTVIQPQHF. CDR3 in DNA: TGCGCCAGCAGTCGAACAGTTATACAGCCCCAGCATTTT.

V usage is TRBV6-6 and J usage is TRBJ2-7; D uncertain. Trimming stripped 6 bases from V and 7 bases from J, with 16 bases between. From germline, CDR1 is MNHNY and CDR2 SVGAGI (reference sequence). The CDR3 loop spans 13 amino acids. This CDR3 reads CASSRRNAPEQYF. The CDR3 DNA follows: TGTGCCAGCAGCCGCCGTAATGCGCCAGAGCAGTACTTC.

This clone turned up a few times. The rearrangement uses TRBV4-1 and TRBJ1-5; D gene unclear. Germline CDR1 and CDR2: MGHRA and YSYEKL. Between the trimmed V and J ends, which lost 0 bases and 6 bases, there was a span of 18 bases. The CDR3 sequence is 17 residues long. CDR3 bases: TGCGCCAGCAGCCAAGAATTTGAAAGGGCCAACAGTCAGCCCCAGCATTTT. It is translated as CASSQEFERANSQPQHF.

There are a few counts of this clone. In nucleotides, the CDR3 is TGTGCCACCAGCAGAGTGAGGGATGGCTACACCTTC. It is translated as CATSRVRDGYTF. The chain recombines TRBV15 with TRBJ1-2; no clear D. Per germline, CDR1 LNHNV and CDR2 YYDKDF (reference sequence). Trimming shortened V by 1 base and J by 6 bases, and 6 bases separated the two germline ends. CDR3 length equals 12 residues.

This clone was picked up a small number of times. The chain has TRBV7-6 and TRBJ1-2, with D tentatively TRBD1 (5 bases). This CDR3 region has 13 residues. Trimming removed 5 bases at V and 8 bases at J, with 15 bases between. Looked up from germline, CDR1 is SGHVS and CDR2 is FNYEAQ. For the CDR3, the DNA is TGTGCCAGCAGCCTGGGACCGCCCCTCGGCTACACCTTC. Protein: CASSLGPPLGYTF.

The chain joins TRBV29-1 to TRBJ2-3; no reliable D call. Per germline, CDR1 SQVTM and CDR2 ANQGSEA. This CDR3 has 11 amino acids. Trimming shortened V by 7 bases and J by 4 bases, and 9 bases separated the two germline ends. The CDR3, as DNA: TGCAGCGCCTTAAAGGCAGATACGCAGTATTTT. Protein product: CSALKADTQYF.

V usage is TRBV2 and J usage is TRBJ2-1; TRBD2 matches at 10 bases. The CDR3 covers 14 residues. V was pared by 7 bases and J by 7 bases, with 7 bases of the junction left unmatched. Germline V gene data show CDR1 as SNHLY and CDR2 as FYNNEI. The CDR3 region has the DNA TGTGCCAGCACCCAGCGGGAGGGCCGGAATGAGCAGTTCTTC. As protein: CASTQREGRNEQFF.

This chain links TRBV30 with TRBJ2-3, with D possibly being TRBD2 (6 bases). The CDR3 has 15 amino acids. The germline V gene has CDR1 GTSNPN and CDR2 SVGIG (reference sequence). V lost 2 bases and J lost 1, with 13 bases in between. The CDR3 here is CAWSPLSGRTDTQYF. CDR3 bases: TGTGCCTGGAGTCCTCTTAGCGGCCGCACAGATACGCAGTATTTT.